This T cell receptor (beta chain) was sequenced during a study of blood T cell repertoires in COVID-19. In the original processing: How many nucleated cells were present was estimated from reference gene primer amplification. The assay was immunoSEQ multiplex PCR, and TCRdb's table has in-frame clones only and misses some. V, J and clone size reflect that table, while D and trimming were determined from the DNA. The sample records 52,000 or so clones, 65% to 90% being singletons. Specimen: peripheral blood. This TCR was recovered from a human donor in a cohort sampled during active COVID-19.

CDR3: CASSPVSGLAAYNEQFF. Here the CDR3 DNA reads TGCGCCAGCAGCCCCGTTTCGGGACTAGCGGCCTACAATGAGCAGTTCTTC. J is TRBJ2-1 and V is TRBV5-1; 11 bases match TRBD2. V shed 4 bases, J shed 2 bases, and the junction held 8 bases outside the gene matches. This CDR3 region has 17 residues. CDR1 SGHRS and CDR2 YFSETQ come from the germline V gene.